Described below is a single TCR beta chain sequence and its context. No cognate antigen has been identified for it. No base quality values were provided; no much bigger clone lies one nucleotide off. This entry comes from a study of regulatory T cells in long-lasting Graves disease (dated by TCRdb to the early 2020s). Background on the whole study: Newly diagnosed Graves' disease patients had taken antithyroid drugs for less than 3 months. This study used TCR sequencing and RNA sequencing of peripheral blood to compare persistent Graves' disease patients against newly diagnosed Graves' disease patients. The study was conducted in China and was registered as a clinical trial. A total of 35 or so samples were covered by TCR sequencing, comprising approximately 13 persistent and some 20 newly diagnosed Graves' disease patients. Paper-wide results and their limitations: Sequencing and analysis were restricted to the TCR beta chain. Lower TCR Shannon entropy and fewer highly expanded clones were observed in persistent Graves' disease patients than in newly diagnosed patients, which suggested clonal expansion. Patients with persistent disease shared more public clonotypes (under 3,000) than newly diagnosed patients did (approximately 970). The authors acknowledged the small sample size as a limitation that may reduce accuracy. TRBV28, TRBJ1-2 and TRBJ2-5 were preferentially used in persistent disease, while TRBV20-1 and TRBJ2-1 were favored in newly diagnosed disease. Because the primary lesion, thyroid tissue, could not be accessed, the study looked at peripheral blood alone.

From a lookup of the germline V gene, CDR1 and CDR2 are MGHRA and YSYEKL. There are 17 amino acids in the CDR3, from cysteine to phenylalanine inclusive. The only DNA kept is the CDR3, 51 bases in frame from the first base. V is reduced by 1 base and J by 5 bases, leaving a spacing of 18 bases between them. Library preparation employed multiplex PCR. The instrument given in TCRdb is Illumina HiSeq 4000. iRepertoire HTBI primers and Arm-PCR amplification of CDR3 regions were used to construct TCR beta libraries. PCR products were gel purified before sequencing. As for how the authors treated the data: A total of fewer than 70 TRBV and some 15 TRBJ segments were identified across samples and were used for gene usage analysis of CDR3 amino acid clonotypes. COPE and FqMerger were used to merge filtered high-quality paired reads into contigs. BLAST was used to align contigs to IMGT TRBV, TRBD and TRBJ reference genes, with CDR3 defined following IMGT. Any clonotype with a frequency above 0.1% was counted as a highly expanded clone. Shannon entropy served as the measure of repertoire diversity, while the Gini coefficient captured V-J evenness. Public clonotypes were defined as clonotypes shared by more than one individual. TCRdb took the public reads, trimmed them with fastp at Q25, ran MiXCR for clone calling and kept in-frame beta chains. Rows are combined by CDR3 protein, so each entry shows the most common genes and DNA. The V and J calls and clone size come from TCRdb's table, not from the authors' own analysis. This sample is represented by 360,000 or so distinct CDR3 sequences; over 9.5% of them were singletons. Clones ranked in the top ten supply approximately 20% of the sample.

The time point label, read with the paper, signifies: newly diagnosed GD, antithyroid drugs for less than 3 months. For both TCR sequencing and RNA sequencing, RNA was extracted from PBMCs in TRIzol. The diagnosis of Graves' disease followed American Thyroid Association guidelines. Patients for the study were recruited at an endocrinology department in Xi'an, China. Each patient gave about 8.1 milliliters of peripheral blood, collected in an EDTA anticoagulant tube. Ficoll Paque Plus density gradient separation was used to isolate PBMCs, and no further T cell sorting was performed. RNA quality was checked with an Agilent 2100 Bioanalyzer and agarose gel, and concentration with a NanoDrop 2000. In addition, the sample was reused for a study of T cells in Graves' hyperthyroidism and ophthalmopathy. As the second paper documents: Graves' hyperthyroidism was defined as stable when no progression to ophthalmopathy occurred over 18 months of follow-up. Hyperthyroidism patients were newly diagnosed, had a disease duration of under 2 months, and were aged 18 to 65 years. Any patient with an uncontrolled infection, another autoimmune disease, pregnancy or lactation was excluded. Diagnoses were based on clinical symptoms, serum thyroxine and TRAb, thyroid ultrasound and orbital computed tomography. The TCR CDR3 was subjected to a first round of RT-PCR using the HTBI primer set and the Qiagen OneStep RT-PCR kit. Most expanded thyroid clonotypes (frequency above 0.001) were also detected in blood, a finding suggesting that blood repertoires may reflect thyroid immune responses. A 13 V-J signature model separated ophthalmopathy from stable hyperthyroidism, with about 90% sensitivity and 81.08% specificity in cross-validation and 80%/75% in testing. In validation, the model predicted progression to ophthalmopathy a median of about 6.8 months before onset, with about 70% sensitivity and roughly 72% specificity. A discovery cohort of 95 to 100 patients, about 40 with Graves' ophthalmopathy and 55 to 60 with stable Graves' hyperthyroidism, was used to find distinguishing TCR V-J signatures. An independent validation cohort of 18 to 20 hyperthyroidism patients and approximately 17 patients who later progressed to ophthalmopathy tested prospective prediction of ophthalmopathy. The 85 to 100 discovery patients were divided at random into training and test sets in a 7:3 ratio. Thyroid tissue and blood T-cell repertoires from six Graves' hyperthyroidism patients were also compared in the study. Following sampling, methimazole starting at 30 mg daily was given to hyperthyroidism patients, and high-dose intravenous methylprednisolone was given to ophthalmopathy patients. Libraries were constructed in a second round of multiplex PCR, after which size selection and purification were carried out. The libraries were sequenced on an Illumina HiSeq2000 using paired-end 100 bp reads. SOAPnuke was used to process the raw data, throwing out any read that contained adapters or uncalled bases, had a mean Phred below 15, or lacked an exact constant-primer or identifier match. COPE v1.2.5 was used to merge high-quality paired reads, and clonotypes were defined as unique nucleotide sequences. Clonotypes were aligned to IMGT TRBV, TRBD and TRBJ reference segments using MiTCR v1.1. Only V-J combinations with frequency above 0.0001, covering 99% to 99.2% of repertoires, were analysed. The TCS score was defined as the ratio of F50 (clonal expansion) to E x V (chaos), calculated using BLOSUM62-based TCRdist between CDR3 peptides within each V-J. Welch's t-statistics and random forest reduced 500 to 650 V-J features to 13, which were used in a naive Bayes classifier (R e1071). No statistical method was used to set the sample size in advance, and investigators knew the group allocation. The paper describes TCR Vbeta CDR3 sequencing of around 140 peripheral blood samples, made up of 40 to 45 ophthalmopathy patients, approximately 76 hyperthyroidism patients and roughly 17 progressor patients.

This specimen was peripheral blood mononuclear cells (PBMCs), taken at new diagnosis, from a patient treated with antithyroid drugs. This receptor was obtained from a woman between 18 and 30 years old with Graves disease. Donor details come from another sample of the same person, matched by shared clones. Rearrangement joined TRBV4-1 to TRBJ1-5, with no confident D gene call. CDR3 reads: CASSQGYPSGVDQPQHF. The DNA sequence reads TGCGCCAGCAGCCAAGGGTACCCTAGCGGTGTAGATCAGCCCCAGCATTTT.